This T cell receptor beta chain stems from a study of blood T cells in healthy people across ages. A second 7 to 11 cycle PCR used barcoded and J-beta primers. TCRdb reprocessed the 5' RACE reads via MiXCR and lists one record per CDR3 protein. The data contain over 1,300,000 distinct CDR3 sequences, around 59% of them singletons. CDR3 length: 13 amino acids. V dropped 4 bases and J dropped 10 bases, with 13 bases sitting between them. This clonotype has only one observation. The sequence was collected from a man aged 18 to 35 in good health. The chain links TRBV12-3 or TRBV12-4 to TRBJ1-4; TRBD1 is a possible D gene (6 bases). Sequenced input: blood. The chain's CDR3 is CASSSGQPSKLFF. The DNA for the CDR3 is TGTGCCAGCAGTTCAGGACAGCCGTCAAAACTGTTTTTT.